Sequencing of this TCR beta chain was carried out in a study of shared T cell receptors in the human thymus. Method: immunoSEQ multiplex PCR; TCRdb's copy keeps in-frame clones and lacks some. The profile shows hundreds of thousands of clones, 75% to 85% of them singletons. The V segment lost 0 bases and the J segment 0 bases; nucleotides outside the gene matches: 10. Germline V gene sequence: CDR1 KGHSH, CDR2 LQKENI. The CDR3 runs 18 residues. This sample was also put to use in a study of human thymus T cells. That investigation notes: Highly overlapping thymic repertoires among unrelated individuals were reported in related research.

This TCR was sampled from a boy under three years old with a congenital heart defect. The chain joins TRBV18 to TRBJ2-7; 8 positions agree with TRBD2. What was sequenced was thymocytes. Here the CDR3 reads CASSPPPGTSFSSYEQYF. In DNA, the CDR3 is TGTGCCAGCTCACCACCTCCCGGGACTAGTTTTTCCTCCTACGAGCAGTACTTC.